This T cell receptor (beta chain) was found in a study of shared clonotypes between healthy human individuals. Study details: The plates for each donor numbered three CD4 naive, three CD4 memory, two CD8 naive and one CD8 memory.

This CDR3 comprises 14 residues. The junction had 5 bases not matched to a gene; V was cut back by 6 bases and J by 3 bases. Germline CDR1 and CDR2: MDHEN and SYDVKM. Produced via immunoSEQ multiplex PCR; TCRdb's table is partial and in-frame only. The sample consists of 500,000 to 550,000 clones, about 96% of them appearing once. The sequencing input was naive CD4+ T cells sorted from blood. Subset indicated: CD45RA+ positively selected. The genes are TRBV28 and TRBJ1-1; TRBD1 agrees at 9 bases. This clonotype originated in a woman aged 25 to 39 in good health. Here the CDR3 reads CASRSGQGDTEAFF. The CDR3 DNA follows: TGTGCCAGCAGATCGGGACAGGGCGACACTGAAGCTTTCTTT.